The entry below describes one T cell receptor (beta chain). CDR1 is SGHAT, CDR2 FQNNGV, per germline. The CDR3 sequence is 15 residues long. Trimming took off 6 bases at V and 7 bases at J, with 19 bases between the two ends. Measured with immunoSEQ multiplex PCR; TCRdb has only the in-frame clones, and not every one. The sample lists a few hundred thousand clones; 70% to 90% were seen once. The sample is drawn from a study of blood T cell repertoires in COVID-19. Sequences were obtained from PBMCs or T cells enriched from blood (not recorded which). The TCR was taken from a woman in her twenties or thirties who had recovered from COVID-19. V usage is TRBV11-2 and J usage is TRBJ1-5; tentative D call: TRBD1 (5 bases). CDR3 residues: CASSQTGGGLQPQHF. CDR3 nucleotide sequence: TGTGCCAGCAGTCAAACCGGGGGGGGTCTCCAGCCCCAGCATTTT. The whole variable domain, remainder taken from reference TRBV11-2 and TRBJ1-5, is EAGVAQSPRYKIIEKRQSVAFWCNPISGHATLYWYQQILGQGPKLLIQFQNNGVVDDSQLPKDRFSAERLKGVDSTLKIQPAKLEDSAVYLCASSQTGGGLQPQHFGDGTRLSIL.